What follows describes a single TCR beta chain. The data are from a study of blood T cell repertoires in COVID-19. The wider study: Samples taken during acute and convalescent COVID-19 were collected in the United States, Italy and Spain.

Per the original methods: Amplification with reference gene primers provided the estimates of nucleated cell counts. TCRdb's table, derived via immunoSEQ multiplex PCR, lists solely in-frame clones and lacks some. V, J and clone size reflect that table, while D and trimming were determined from the DNA. The sample carries 180,000 or so clones, roughly 88% recorded once. V trimming: 5 bases; J trimming: 5 bases; junction bases outside the gene matches: 7. CDR1 is SEHNR and CDR2 is FQNEAQ in the germline V gene (reference sequence). The CDR3 covers 15 residues. The clonotype comes from a woman in her 30s who had recovered from COVID-19. The gene calls are TRBV7-9 and TRBJ2-1; 9 positions match TRBD1. Sequencing input: PBMCs or T cells enriched from blood (not recorded which). The CDR3 here is CASSLRQGDNNEQFF. The CDR3 DNA follows: TGTGCCAGCAGCCTGAGACAGGGGGACAACAATGAGCAGTTCTTC.